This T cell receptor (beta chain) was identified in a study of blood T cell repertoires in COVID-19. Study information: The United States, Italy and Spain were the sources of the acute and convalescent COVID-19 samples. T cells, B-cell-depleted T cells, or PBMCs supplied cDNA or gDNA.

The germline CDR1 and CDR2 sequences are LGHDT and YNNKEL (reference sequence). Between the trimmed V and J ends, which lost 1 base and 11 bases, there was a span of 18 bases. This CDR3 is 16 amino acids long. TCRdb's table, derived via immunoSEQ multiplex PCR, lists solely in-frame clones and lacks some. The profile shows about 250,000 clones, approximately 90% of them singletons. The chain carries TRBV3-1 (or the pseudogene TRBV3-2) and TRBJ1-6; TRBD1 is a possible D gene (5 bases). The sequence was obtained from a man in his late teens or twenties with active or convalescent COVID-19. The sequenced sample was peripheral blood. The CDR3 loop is CASSQVGGAGRPPLHF. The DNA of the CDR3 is TGTGCCAGCAGCCAAGTCGGCGGGGCTGGTCGGCCACCCCTCCACTTT.